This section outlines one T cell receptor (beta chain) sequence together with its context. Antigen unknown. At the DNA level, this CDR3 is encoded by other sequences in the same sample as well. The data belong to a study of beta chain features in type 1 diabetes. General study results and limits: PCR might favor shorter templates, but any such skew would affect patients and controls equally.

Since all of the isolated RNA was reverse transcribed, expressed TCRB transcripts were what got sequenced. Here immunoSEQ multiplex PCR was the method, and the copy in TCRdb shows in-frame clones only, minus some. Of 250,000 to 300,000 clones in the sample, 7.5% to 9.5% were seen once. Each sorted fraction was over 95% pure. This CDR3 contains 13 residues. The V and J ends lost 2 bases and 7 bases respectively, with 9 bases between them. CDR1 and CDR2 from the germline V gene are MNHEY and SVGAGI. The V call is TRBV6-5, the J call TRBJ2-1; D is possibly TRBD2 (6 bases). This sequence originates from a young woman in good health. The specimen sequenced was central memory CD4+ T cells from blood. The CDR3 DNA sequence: TGTGCCAGCAGTTACGATCGGGGGAATGAGCAGTTCTTC. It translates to CASSYDRGNEQFF.